The rows below give T cell receptor beta chains drawn from one sample of a study of tumor-infiltrating lymphocytes in primary liver carcinoma. Each CDR3 protein is one row after TCRdb ran MiXCR on the multiplex PCR reads. Among about 330,000 distinct CDR3 sequences listed, about 61% were seen once. Sequences were obtained from peripheral blood. All receptors derive from a man aged 40-55 years with primary liver carcinoma and hepatitis B virus infection. Both conserved end residues are part of each CDR3. A D gene is named only where the DNA matches it firmly. A row's size may be missing; if present it is once, few, many or a size class.

TRBV11-2	TRBJ2-1	medium-sized	NA	TGTGCCAGCAGCTTACCTAGCCACAATGAGCAGTTCTTC	CASSLPSHNEQFF
TRBV11-1	TRBJ1-1	NA	NA	TGTGACAGCAGCAAAGGACAGCCAGGGACTGAAGCTTTCTTT	CDSSKGQPGTEAFF
TRBV6-1	TRBJ2-2	few	NA	TGTGTCAGCAGTGAAGAGTCGGGAAACACCGGGGAACTGTTTTTT	CVSSEESGNTGELFF
TRBV11-1	TRBJ1-1	NA	NA	TGTGCCAGCATCAAATTTCAGGGTCCGAACTCTGAAGCTTTCTTT	CASIKFQGPNSEAFF
TRBV11-2	TRBJ2-3	once	NA	TGCGCCAGCAGCTTAGAGTGGGGCTGGGGGCACACAGATACGCAGTATTTT	CASSLEWGWGHTDTQYF
TRBV21-1	TRBJ1-2	NA	NA	TGTGCCAGCAGCACAGGGTCGAGGCCTCCTAACTATGGCTACACCTTC	CASSTGSRPPNYGYTF
TRBV6-6	TRBJ2-5	few	NA	TGTGCCAGCGAAAGGGGGTCTAGAGGGGAGACCCAGTACTTC	CASERGSRGETQYF
TRBV11-2	TRBJ2-5	NA	NA	TGTGCCAGTAGCGCCCGGTCCTTCAGTAACACCCAGTACTTC	CASSARSFSNTQYF
TRBV11-2	TRBJ1-5	NA	NA	TGTGCCAGCAGCTTAGATCCGCGGGATCAGCCCAAGCGTTTT	CASSLDPRDQPKRF
TRBV4-3	TRBJ1-4	once	NA	TGCGCCAGCAGCCCGCTTGGACAGATTAAATTAAAAACTGTTTTT	CASSPLGQIKLKTVF
TRBV11-2	TRBJ2-6	once	TRBD1	TGTGCCCGCAGCATGGGGGGAGACAGGGGCAATTCCCTCTCTGGGGCCAACGTCCTGACTTTC	CARSMGGDRGNSLSGANVLTF
TRBV6-2/TRBV6-3	TRBJ2-2	few	TRBD1	TGTGCCAGCAGGATGGGCAGGGGGCCGGCCGGGGAGCTGTTTTTT	CASRMGRGPAGELFF
TRBV11-3	TRBJ2-2	many	NA	TGTGCCAGCAGCTCCTTGCGAAGCGGGGAGCTGTTTTTT	CASSSLRSGELFF
TRBV11-2	TRBJ2-7	NA	NA	TGTGCCAGCAGCTTAGATATTGTAGCCGGTGCCTACGAGCGGTACTTC	CASSLDIVAGAYERYF
TRBV11-2	TRBJ2-1	NA	NA	TGTGCCAGCAGCTTTCGAAGGGAGCTGCTCTTC	CASSFRRELLF
TRBV10-1	TRBJ2-3	NA	TRBD1	TGCGCCAGCTGTGAAGAGGACAGGGGGCCGGAGGGTACGCAGTATTTT	CASCEEDRGPEGTQYF
TRBV11-2	TRBJ2-1	NA	NA	TGTGCCAGCACCCGCCCGGTAGCCCCAAGTAGGATCAATGAGCAATTCTTC	CASTRPVAPSRINEQFF
TRBV29-1	TRBJ1-2	NA	NA	TGCAGCTCAACCGGCGGTAACTACGGCTTCACCTTC	CSSTGGNYGFTF
TRBV4-1	TRBJ2-2	NA	NA	TGCGCCAGCAGCGGTCCAGTGGGAGGGAACACCGGGGAGCTGTTTTTT	CASSGPVGGNTGELFF
TRBV7-8	TRBJ1-4	NA	TRBD1	TGTGCCAGCAGCTTAGAGAGTCAGGGGGGAAAACTGTTATTT	CASSLESQGGKLLF
TRBV11-1	TRBJ1-1	NA	TRBD1	TGTGCCAGCAGTTTGACAGGGGACAATACTGAAGCTTTCTTT	CASSLTGDNTEAFF
TRBV5-1	TRBJ2-5	few	NA	TGCGCCAGCAGCTTACAAGCGAGGGAGACCCAGTACTTC	CASSLQARETQYF
TRBV11-2	TRBJ2-1	NA	NA	TGTGCCAGCAACCACAACTACAATGAACAGTTCTTC	CASNHNYNEQFF
TRBV5-5	TRBJ2-7	few	NA	TGTGCCAGCAGCTTTGGGGGGTACTACGAGCAGTACTTC	CASSFGGYYEQYF
TRBV29-1	TRBJ2-7	many	TRBD1	TGCAGCGTTGGGGACAGGGGCTACGAGCAGTACTTC	CSVGDRGYEQYF
TRBV6-1	TRBJ2-4	few	NA	TGTGCCAGCAGTGAATTGGGTAACATTCAGTACTTC	CASSELGNIQYF
TRBV11-2	TRBJ2-2	NA	NA	TGTGCCAGCAGCTGGGCCCTGTCCGGCACCGGGGAGCTGTTTTTT	CASSWALSGTGELFF
TRBV5-5	TRBJ1-1	NA	TRBD1	TGTGCCAGCAGCTTCGACAGGGCAATGGTCACTGAAGCTTTCTTT	CASSFDRAMVTEAFF
TRBV11-2	TRBJ2-5	NA	TRBD2	TGTGCCAGCACCCAGTCGGCGGGAGAAGCAAAGACCGAGTACTTC	CASTQSAGEAKTEYF
TRBV11-1	TRBJ2-3	NA	NA	TGTGCCATCAGCCGGACTAACGATACGCAGTATTTT	CAISRTNDTQYF
TRBV20-1	TRBJ2-5	NA	TRBD2	TGCAGTGTGCCCCGCGCGGGAGGGCAAGAGACCCAGTACTTC	CSVPRAGGQETQYF
TRBV6-5	TRBJ2-1	many	TRBD2	TGTGCCAGCAGTTACCGCGGACTAGCGGGAAACAATGAGCAGTTCTTC	CASSYRGLAGNNEQFF
TRBV4-3	TRBJ2-3	once	NA	TGTGCCAGCAGCCATAAGATGGGTTTTTACGGCACAGATACGCTGTATTTT	CASSHKMGFYGTDTLYF
TRBV11-2	TRBJ2-3	NA	NA	TGTACCAGCAGCTTAACCGGCTTGGGTACGCTGTATTTT	CTSSLTGLGTLYF
TRBV11-2	TRBJ1-6	NA	NA	TGTGCCACCAGCTTGGACGGGTGGGCACCCCTCCACTTT	CATSLDGWAPLHF
TRBV6-5	TRBJ1-6	few	NA	TGTGTCAGCAGTTACCTGGATTTAGGTTCACCCCTCCACTTT	CVSSYLDLGSPLHF
TRBV11-1	TRBJ2-1	NA	TRBD2	TGTGCCAGCTGCCTCGAGGGAGGGACCTACAATGAGCAGTTCTTC	CASCLEGGTYNEQFF
TRBV12-3/TRBV12-4	TRBJ2-7	many	TRBD1	TGTGCCAGCAGTATCGGGACAGGGGGCCCCTACGAGCAGTACTTC	CASSIGTGGPYEQYF
TRBV5-1	TRBJ2-1	NA	TRBD2	TGCGCCAGCAGGCTAGCGGTCTTGAACAATGAGCAGTTCTTC	CASRLAVLNNEQFF
TRBV11-2	TRBJ2-5	NA	NA	TGTGCCAGCAGCTTAGTCTTCGATATTCCTCAAGAGTCCCAGTACTTC	CASSLVFDIPQESQYF
TRBV5-4	TRBJ2-2	few	NA	TGTGCCAGCAATCTGGCGGAGAACACCGGGGAGCTGTTTTTT	CASNLAENTGELFF
TRBV11-2	TRBJ2-1	many	TRBD2	TGTGCCAGCAGCATACGTACTAGCGGGATGGGCAATGAGCAGTTCTTC	CASSIRTSGMGNEQFF
TRBV29-1	TRBJ2-7	NA	NA	TGCAGCGGGGATAGGAGCTCCTACGATGAGCAGTACTTC	CSGDRSSYDEQYF
TRBV14	TRBJ2-1	many	NA	TGTGCCAGCAGCCGTCGGCAGGGCGCCACCTACAATGAGCAGTTCTTC	CASSRRQGATYNEQFF
TRBV13	TRBJ2-7	many	NA	TGTGCCAGCAGCTCCGCAGGGATCGAGCAGTACTTC	CASSSAGIEQYF
TRBV11-2	TRBJ2-7	NA	NA	TGTGCCAGCACCCCAGACAGGATACCAACGGGAGATAAGTTCTGGGACTACGAGCAGTACTTC	CASTPDRIPTGDKFWDYEQYF
TRBV24-1	TRBJ2-2	NA	NA	TGTGCCACCAGTGAACATAATAGCGACAGGGAGCTGTTTTTT	CATSEHNSDRELFF
TRBV7-9	TRBJ2-1	NA	TRBD2	TGTGCCAGCAGCTCCAACAGGGGAACTAGCGGGGACAATGAGCAGTTCTTC	CASSSNRGTSGDNEQFF
TRBV10-3	TRBJ2-1	few	NA	TGTGCCATCAGTGAGTCCCGGGAGTCCTACAATGAGCAGTTCTTC	CAISESRESYNEQFF
TRBV5-1	TRBJ2-3	NA	NA	TGCGCCAGCAGCTTGTCGGGGACGGCAGATACGCAGTATTTT	CASSLSGTADTQYF
TRBV6-1	TRBJ2-2	NA	NA	TGTGCCAGCGGGGCCGACCGGGTTGCCGGGGAGCTGTTTTTT	CASGADRVAGELFF
TRBV28	TRBJ1-5	NA	TRBD1	TGTGCCAGCAGAGGGGACAGGGTGGATCAGCCCCAGCATTTT	CASRGDRVDQPQHF
TRBV29-1	TRBJ2-5	NA	TRBD2	TGCAGCGCCTCGTACAGGACTAGCGGGGTTCAAGAGTCCCAGTACTTC	CSASYRTSGVQESQYF